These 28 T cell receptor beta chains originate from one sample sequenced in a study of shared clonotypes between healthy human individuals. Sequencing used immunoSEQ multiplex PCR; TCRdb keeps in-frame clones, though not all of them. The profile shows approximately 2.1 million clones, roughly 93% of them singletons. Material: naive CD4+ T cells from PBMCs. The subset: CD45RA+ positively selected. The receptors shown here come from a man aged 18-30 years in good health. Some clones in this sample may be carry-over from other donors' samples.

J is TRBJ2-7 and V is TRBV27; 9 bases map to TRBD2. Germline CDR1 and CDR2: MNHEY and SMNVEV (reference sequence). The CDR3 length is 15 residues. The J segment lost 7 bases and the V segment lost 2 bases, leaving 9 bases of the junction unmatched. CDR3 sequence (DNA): TGTGCCAGCAGTTTACAGTCTAGCGGGATTGGAGAGCAGTACTTC. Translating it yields CASSLQSSGIGEQYF.

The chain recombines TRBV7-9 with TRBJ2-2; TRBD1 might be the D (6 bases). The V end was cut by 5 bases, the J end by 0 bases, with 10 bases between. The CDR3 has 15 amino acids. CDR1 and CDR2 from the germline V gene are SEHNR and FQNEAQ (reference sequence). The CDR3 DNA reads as TGTGCCAGCAGCAAACGGACAGCGAACACCGGGGAGCTGTTTTTT. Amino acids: CASSKRTANTGELFF. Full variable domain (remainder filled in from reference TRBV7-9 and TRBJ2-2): DTGVSQNPRHKITKRGQNVTFRCDPISEHNRLYWYRQTLGQGPEFLTYFQNEAQLEKSRLLSDRFSAERPKGSFSTLEIQRTEQGDSAMYLCASSKRTANTGELFFGEGSRLTVL.

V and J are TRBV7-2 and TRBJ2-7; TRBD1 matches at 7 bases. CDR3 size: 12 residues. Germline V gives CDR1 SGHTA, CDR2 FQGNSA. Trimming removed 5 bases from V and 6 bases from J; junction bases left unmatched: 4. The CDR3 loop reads CASSPGQTEQYF. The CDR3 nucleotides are TGTGCCAGCAGCCCGGGACAGACCGAGCAGTACTTC. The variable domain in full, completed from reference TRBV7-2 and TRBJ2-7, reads GAGVSQSPSNKVTEKGKDVELRCDPISGHTALYWYRQSLGQGLEFLIYFQGNSAPDKSGLPSDRFSAERTGGSVSTLTIQRTQQEDSAVYLCASSPGQTEQYFGPGTRLTVT.

The CDR3 protein is CASSWTGSSYEQYF. The CDR3 coding sequence is TGTGCCAGCAGCTGGACAGGGAGCTCCTACGAGCAGTACTTC. The genes are TRBV5-5 and TRBJ2-7; TRBD1 agrees at 8 bases. Germline loops: CDR1 SGHKS, CDR2 YYEKEE (reference sequence). With V trimmed by 3 bases and J by 0 bases, 2 bases remained unmatched. The CDR3 has 14 residues.

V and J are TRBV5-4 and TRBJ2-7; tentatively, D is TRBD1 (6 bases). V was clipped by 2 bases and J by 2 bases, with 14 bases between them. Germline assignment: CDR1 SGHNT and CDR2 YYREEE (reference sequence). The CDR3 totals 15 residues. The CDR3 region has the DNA TGTGCCAGCAGCTTAGCCGGGACACAAACCTACGAGCAGTACTTC. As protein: CASSLAGTQTYEQYF.

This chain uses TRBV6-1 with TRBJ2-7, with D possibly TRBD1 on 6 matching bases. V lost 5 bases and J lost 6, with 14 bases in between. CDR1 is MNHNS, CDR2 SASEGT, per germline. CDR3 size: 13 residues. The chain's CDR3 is CASSTGTGFEQYF. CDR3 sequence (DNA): TGTGCCAGCAGTACAGGGACGGGTTTCGAGCAGTACTTC.

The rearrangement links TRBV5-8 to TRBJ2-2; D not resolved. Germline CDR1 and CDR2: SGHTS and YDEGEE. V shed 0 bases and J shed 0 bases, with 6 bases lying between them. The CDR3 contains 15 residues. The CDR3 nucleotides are TGTGCCAGCAGCTTGGGACATTCGAACACCGGGGAGCTGTTTTTT. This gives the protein CASSLGHSNTGELFF.

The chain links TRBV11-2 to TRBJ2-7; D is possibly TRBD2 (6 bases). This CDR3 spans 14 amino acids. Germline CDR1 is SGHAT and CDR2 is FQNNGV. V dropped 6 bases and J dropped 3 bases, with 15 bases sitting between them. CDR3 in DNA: TGTGCCAGCAGGAGGGGCGGGACTGTCTACGAGCAGTACTTC. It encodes CASRRGGTVYEQYF.

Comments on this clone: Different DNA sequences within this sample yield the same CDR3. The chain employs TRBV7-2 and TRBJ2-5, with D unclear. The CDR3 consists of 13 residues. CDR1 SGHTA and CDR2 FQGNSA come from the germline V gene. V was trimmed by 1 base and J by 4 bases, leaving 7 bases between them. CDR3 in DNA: TGTGCCAGCAGCTTAGACCGCGGAGAGACCCAGTACTTC. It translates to CASSLDRGETQYF.

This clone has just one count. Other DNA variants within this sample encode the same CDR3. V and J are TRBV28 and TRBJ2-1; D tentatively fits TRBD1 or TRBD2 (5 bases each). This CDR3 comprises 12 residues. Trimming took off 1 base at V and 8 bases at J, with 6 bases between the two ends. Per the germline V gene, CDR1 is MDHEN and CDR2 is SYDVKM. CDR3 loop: CASSLLGDEQFF. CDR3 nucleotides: TGTGCCAGCAGTTTATTGGGGGATGAGCAGTTCTTC.

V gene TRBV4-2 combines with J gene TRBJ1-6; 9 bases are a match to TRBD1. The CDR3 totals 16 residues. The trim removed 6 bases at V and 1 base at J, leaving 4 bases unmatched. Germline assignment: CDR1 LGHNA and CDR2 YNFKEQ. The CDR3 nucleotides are TGTGCCAGCAGGGGACAGGGTAGTTCCTATAATTCACCCCTCCACTTT. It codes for CASRGQGSSYNSPLHF.

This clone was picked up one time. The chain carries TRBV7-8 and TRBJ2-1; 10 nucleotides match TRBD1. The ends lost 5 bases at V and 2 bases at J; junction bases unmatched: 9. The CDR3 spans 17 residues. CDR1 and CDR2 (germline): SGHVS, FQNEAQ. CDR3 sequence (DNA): TGTGCCAGCAGCCTGAACCCGGGACAGGGGACCTACAATGAGCAGTTCTTC. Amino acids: CASSLNPGQGTYNEQFF. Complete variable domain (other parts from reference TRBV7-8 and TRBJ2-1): GAGVSQSPRYKVAKRGQDVALRCDPISGHVSLFWYQQALGQGPEFLTYFQNEAQLDKSGLPSDRFFAERPEGSVSTLKIQRTQQEDSAVYLCASSLNPGQGTYNEQFFGPGTRLTVL.

The CDR3 bases are TGTGCCAGCAGCTTTTCGTACACCTACAATGAGCAGTTCTTC. Translated: CASSFSYTYNEQFF. The gene calls are TRBV11-2 and TRBJ2-1; no firm D call. Germline lookup yields CDR1 SGHAT and CDR2 FQNNGV. Between the trimmed V and J ends, which lost 3 bases and 2 bases, there was a span of 8 bases. The CDR3 spans 14 residues.

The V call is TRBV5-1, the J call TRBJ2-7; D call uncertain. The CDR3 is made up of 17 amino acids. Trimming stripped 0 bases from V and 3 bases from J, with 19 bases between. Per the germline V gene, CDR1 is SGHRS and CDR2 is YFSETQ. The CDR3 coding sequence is TGCGCCAGCAGCTTGGCCGTCACCCAAGCCATGAACTACGAGCAGTACTTC. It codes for CASSLAVTQAMNYEQYF.

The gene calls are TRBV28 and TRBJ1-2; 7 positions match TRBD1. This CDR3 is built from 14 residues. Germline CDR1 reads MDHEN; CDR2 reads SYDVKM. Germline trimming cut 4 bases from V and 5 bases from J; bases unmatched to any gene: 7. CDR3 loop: CASSSTGTAYGYTF. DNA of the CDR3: TGTGCCAGCAGTTCCACCGGGACAGCGTATGGCTACACCTTC.

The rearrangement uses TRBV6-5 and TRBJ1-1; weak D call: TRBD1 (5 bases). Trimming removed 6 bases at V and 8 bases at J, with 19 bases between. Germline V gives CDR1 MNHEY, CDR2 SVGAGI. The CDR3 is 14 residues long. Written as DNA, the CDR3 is TGTGCCAGCAGACCACCCGGGACCCCTGGAGAAGCTTTCTTT. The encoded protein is CASRPPGTPGEAFF.

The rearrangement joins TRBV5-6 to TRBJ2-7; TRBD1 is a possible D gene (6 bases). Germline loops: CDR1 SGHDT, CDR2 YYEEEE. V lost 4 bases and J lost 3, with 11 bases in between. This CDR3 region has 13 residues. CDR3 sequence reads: CASSQIGGYEQYF. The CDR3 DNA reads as TGTGCCAGCAGCCAAATAGGGGGCTACGAGCAGTACTTC.

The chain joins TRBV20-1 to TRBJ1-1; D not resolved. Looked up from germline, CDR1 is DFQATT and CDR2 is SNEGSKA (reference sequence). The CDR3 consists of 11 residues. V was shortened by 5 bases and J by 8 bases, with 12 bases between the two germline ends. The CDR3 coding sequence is TGCAGTGCTCCCCCCCAGCCAGAAGCTTTCTTT. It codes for CSAPPQPEAFF.

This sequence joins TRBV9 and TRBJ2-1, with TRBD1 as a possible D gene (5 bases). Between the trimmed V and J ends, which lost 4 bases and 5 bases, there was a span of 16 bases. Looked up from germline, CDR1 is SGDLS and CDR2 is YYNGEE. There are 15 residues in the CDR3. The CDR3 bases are TGTGCCAGCAGCCGAGGACACCCCGGCCACAATGAGCAGTTCTTC. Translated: CASSRGHPGHNEQFF.

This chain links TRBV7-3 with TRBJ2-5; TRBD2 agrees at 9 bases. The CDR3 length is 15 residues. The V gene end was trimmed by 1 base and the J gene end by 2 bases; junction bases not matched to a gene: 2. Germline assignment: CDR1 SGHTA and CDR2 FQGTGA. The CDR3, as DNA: TGTGCCAGCAGCTTAATAGCGGGAGAGCAAGAGACCCAGTACTTC. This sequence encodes CASSLIAGEQETQYF.

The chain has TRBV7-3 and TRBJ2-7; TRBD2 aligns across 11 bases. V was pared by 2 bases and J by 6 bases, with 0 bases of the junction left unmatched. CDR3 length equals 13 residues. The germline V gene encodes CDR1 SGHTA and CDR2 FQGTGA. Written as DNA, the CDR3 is TGTGCCAGCAGCTTACTAGCGGGAGGCGAGCAGTACTTC. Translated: CASSLLAGGEQYF. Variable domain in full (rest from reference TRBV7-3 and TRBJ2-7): GAGVSQTPSNKVTEKGKYVELRCDPISGHTALYWYRQSLGQGPEFLIYFQGTGAADDSGLPNDRFFAVRPEGSVSTLKIQRTERGDSAVYLCASSLLAGGEQYFGPGTRLTVT.

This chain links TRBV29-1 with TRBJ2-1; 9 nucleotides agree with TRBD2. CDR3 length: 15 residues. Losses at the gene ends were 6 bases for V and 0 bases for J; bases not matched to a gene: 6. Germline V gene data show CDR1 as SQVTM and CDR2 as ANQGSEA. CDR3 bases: TGCAGCGTCCGCTTGACTAGCGGCTCCTACAATGAGCAGTTCTTC. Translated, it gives CSVRLTSGSYNEQFF.

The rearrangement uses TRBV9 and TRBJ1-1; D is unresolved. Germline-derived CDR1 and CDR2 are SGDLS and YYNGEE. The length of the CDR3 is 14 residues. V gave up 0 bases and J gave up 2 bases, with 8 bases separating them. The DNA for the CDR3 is TGTGCCAGCAGCGTAGCGGGATACAACACTGAAGCTTTCTTT. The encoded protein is CASSVAGYNTEAFF.

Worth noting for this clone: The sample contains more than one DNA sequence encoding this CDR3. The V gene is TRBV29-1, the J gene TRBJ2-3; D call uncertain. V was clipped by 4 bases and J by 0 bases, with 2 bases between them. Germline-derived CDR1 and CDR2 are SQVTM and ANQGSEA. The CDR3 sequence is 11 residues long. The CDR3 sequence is CSVGSTDTQYF. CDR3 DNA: TGCAGCGTTGGGAGCACAGATACGCAGTATTTT.

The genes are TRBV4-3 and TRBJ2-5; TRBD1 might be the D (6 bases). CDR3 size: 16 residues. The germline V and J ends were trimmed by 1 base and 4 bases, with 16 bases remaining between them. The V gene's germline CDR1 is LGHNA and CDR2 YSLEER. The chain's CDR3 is CASSQGVLGAGETQYF. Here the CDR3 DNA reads TGCGCCAGCAGCCAAGGGGTATTGGGGGCGGGAGAGACCCAGTACTTC.

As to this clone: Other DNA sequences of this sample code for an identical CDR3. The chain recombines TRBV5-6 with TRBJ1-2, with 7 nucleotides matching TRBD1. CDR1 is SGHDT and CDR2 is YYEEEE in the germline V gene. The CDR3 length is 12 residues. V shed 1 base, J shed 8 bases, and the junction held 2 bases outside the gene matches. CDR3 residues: CASSLSQGGYTF. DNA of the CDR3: TGTGCCAGCAGCTTGTCACAGGGGGGCTACACCTTC.

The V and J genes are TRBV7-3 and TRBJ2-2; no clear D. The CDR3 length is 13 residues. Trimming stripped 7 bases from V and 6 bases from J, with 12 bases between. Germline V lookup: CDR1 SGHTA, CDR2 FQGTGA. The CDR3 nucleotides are TGTGCCAGCACCGAGAGTAACTCCGGGGAGCTGTTTTTT. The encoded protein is CASTESNSGELFF.

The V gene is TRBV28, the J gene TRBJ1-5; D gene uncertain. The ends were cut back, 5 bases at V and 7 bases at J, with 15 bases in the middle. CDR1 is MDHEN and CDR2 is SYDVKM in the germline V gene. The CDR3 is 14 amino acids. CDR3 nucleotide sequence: TGTGCCAGCAGTGCCGCAACGCACGGGCAGCCCCAGCATTTT. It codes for CASSAATHGQPQHF.